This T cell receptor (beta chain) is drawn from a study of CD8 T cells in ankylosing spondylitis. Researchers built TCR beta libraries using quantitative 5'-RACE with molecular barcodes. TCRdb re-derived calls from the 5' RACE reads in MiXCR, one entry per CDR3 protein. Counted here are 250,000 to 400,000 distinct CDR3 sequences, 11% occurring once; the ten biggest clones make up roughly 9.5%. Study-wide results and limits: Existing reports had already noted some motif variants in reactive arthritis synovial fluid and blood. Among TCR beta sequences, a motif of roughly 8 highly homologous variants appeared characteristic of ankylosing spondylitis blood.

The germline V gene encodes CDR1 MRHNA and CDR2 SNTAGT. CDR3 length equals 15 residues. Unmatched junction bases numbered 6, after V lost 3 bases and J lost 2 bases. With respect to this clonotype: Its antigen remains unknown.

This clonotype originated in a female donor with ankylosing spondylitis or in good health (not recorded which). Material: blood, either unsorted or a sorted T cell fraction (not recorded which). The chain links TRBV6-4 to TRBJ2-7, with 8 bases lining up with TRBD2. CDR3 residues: CASSELAEEAYEQYF. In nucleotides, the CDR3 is TGTGCCAGCAGTGAACTAGCGGAAGAGGCCTACGAGCAGTACTTC.